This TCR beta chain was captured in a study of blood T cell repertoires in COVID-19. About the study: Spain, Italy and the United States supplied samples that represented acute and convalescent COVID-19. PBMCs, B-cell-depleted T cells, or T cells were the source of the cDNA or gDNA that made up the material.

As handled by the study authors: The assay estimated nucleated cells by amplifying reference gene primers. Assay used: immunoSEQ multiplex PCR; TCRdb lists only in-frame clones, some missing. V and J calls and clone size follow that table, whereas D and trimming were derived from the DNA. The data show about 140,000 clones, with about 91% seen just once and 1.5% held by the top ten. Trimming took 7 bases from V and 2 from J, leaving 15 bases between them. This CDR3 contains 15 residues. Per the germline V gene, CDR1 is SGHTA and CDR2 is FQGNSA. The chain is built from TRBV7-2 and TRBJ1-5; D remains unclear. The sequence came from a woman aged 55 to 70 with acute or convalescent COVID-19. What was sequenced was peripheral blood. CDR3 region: CASNLQPSGNQPQHF. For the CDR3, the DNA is TGTGCCAGCAACCTACAGCCCTCCGGCAATCAGCCCCAGCATTTT.